This T cell receptor (beta chain) was captured by sequencing in a study of control samples from healthy donors and cancer patients. The CDR3 contains 15 residues. Germline V CDR1 and CDR2: MDHEN, SYDVKM. Trimming left V 6 bases short and J 5 bases short, with 19 bases between. Assay used: immunoSEQ multiplex PCR; TCRdb lists only in-frame clones, some missing. The data hold about 79,000 clones, with approximately 93% observed a single time. The clonotype comes from a woman in her thirties or forties with lung cancer. The chain couples TRBV28 to TRBJ1-2; TRBD1 is a possible D gene (6 bases). Sequenced sample: PBMCs. This CDR3 reads CASRRGGGQGYGYTF. Here the CDR3 DNA reads TGTGCCAGCAGGCGCGGGGGGGGGCAAGGATATGGCTACACCTTC.